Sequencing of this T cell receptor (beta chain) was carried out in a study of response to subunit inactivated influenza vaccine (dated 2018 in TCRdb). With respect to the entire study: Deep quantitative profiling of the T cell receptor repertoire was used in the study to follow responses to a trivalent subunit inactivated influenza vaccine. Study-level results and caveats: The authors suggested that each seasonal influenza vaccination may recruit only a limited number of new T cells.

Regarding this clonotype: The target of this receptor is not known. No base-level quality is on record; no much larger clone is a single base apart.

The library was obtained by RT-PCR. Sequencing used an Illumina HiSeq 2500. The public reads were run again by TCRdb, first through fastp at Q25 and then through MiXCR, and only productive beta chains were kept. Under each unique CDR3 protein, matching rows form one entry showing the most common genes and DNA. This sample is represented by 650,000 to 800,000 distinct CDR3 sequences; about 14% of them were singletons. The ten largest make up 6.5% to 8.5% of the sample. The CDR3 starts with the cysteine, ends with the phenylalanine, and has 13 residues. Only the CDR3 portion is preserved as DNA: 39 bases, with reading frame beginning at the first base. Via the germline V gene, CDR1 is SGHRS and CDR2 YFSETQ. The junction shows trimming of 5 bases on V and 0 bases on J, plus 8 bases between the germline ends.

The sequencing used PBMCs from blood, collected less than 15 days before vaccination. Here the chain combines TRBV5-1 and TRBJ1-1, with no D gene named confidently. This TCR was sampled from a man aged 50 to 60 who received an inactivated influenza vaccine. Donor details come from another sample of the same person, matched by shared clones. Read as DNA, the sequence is TGCGCCAGCAGTACCTCCATGAACACTGAAGCTTTCTTT. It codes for CASSTSMNTEAFF.